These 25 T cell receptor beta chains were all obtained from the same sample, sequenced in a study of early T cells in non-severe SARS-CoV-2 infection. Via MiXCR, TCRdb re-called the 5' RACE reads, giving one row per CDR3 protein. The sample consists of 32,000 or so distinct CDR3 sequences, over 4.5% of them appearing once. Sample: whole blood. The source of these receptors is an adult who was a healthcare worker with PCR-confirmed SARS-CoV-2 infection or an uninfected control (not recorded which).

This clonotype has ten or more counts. The CDR3, as DNA: TGTGCCAGCAGCCCGGCACCCGCCCTCGAGCAGTACTTC. Encoded protein: CASSPAPALEQYF. The rearrangement joins TRBV7-9 to TRBJ2-7; D unresolved. V was clipped by 5 bases and J by 6 bases, with 14 bases between them. This CDR3 is built from 13 residues. The germline V gene encodes CDR1 SEHNR and CDR2 FQNEAQ (reference sequence).

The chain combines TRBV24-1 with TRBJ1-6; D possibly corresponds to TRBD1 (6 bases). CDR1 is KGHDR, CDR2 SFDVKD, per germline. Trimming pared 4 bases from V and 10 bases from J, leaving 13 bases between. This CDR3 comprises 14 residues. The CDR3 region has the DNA TGTGCCACCAGTGAGCCAGGGGAAGCGTCACCCCTCCACTTT. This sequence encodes CATSEPGEASPLHF.

The CDR3 is CASSEGGVGQPQHF. As DNA, the CDR3 is TGTGCCAGTAGTGAGGGGGGAGTGGGGCAGCCCCAGCATTTT. The chain couples TRBV19 to TRBJ1-5; tentative D call: TRBD1 (6 bases). V was trimmed by 5 bases and J by 7 bases, leaving 15 bases between them. Germline loops: CDR1 LNHDA, CDR2 SQIVND (reference sequence). The CDR3 extends over 14 amino acids. The full variable domain, with the rest looked up from reference TRBV19 and TRBJ1-5, is DGGITQSPKYLFRKEGQNVTLSCEQNLNHDAMYWYRQDPGQGLRLIYYSQIVNDFQKGDIAEGYSVSREKKESFPLTVTSAQKNPTAFYLCASSEGGVGQPQHFGDGTRLSIL.

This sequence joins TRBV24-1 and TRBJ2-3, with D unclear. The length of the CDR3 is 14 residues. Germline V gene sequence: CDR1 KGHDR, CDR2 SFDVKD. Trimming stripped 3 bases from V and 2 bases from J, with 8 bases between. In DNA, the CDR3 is TGTGCCACCAGTGATCAGGTTGTCACAGATACGCAGTATTTT. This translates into CATSDQVVTDTQYF.

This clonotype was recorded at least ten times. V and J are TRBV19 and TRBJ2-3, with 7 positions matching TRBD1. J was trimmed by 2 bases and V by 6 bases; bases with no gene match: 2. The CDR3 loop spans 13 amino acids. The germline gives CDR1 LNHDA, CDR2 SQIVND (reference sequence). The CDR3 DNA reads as TGTGCCAGTAGCGGACAGGTCACAGATACGCAGTATTTT. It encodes CASSGQVTDTQYF. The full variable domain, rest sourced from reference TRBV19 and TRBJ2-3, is DGGITQSPKYLFRKEGQNVTLSCEQNLNHDAMYWYRQDPGQGLRLIYYSQIVNDFQKGDIAEGYSVSREKKESFPLTVTSAQKNPTAFYLCASSGQVTDTQYFGPGTRLTVL.

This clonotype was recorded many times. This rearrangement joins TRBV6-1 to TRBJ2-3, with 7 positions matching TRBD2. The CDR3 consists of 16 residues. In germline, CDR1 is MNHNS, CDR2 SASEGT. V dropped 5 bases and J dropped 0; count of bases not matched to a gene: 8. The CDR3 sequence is CASSPLAGPSTDTQYF. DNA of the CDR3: TGTGCCAGCAGTCCTTTAGCGGGTCCTAGCACAGATACGCAGTATTTT.

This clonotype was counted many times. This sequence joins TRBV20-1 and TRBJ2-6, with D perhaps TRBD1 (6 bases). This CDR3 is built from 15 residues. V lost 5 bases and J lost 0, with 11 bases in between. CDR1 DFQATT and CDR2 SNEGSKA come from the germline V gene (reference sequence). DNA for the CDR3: TGCAGTGCTGGACCACAGGGCTCTGGGGCCAACGTCCTGACTTTC. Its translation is CSAGPQGSGANVLTF.

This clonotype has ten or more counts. CDR3 sequence reads: CASSLAGYNEQFF. The DNA of the CDR3 is TGTGCCAGCAGCTTAGCGGGTTACAATGAGCAGTTCTTC. The chain employs TRBV11-1 and TRBJ2-1; D is unresolved. CDR1 and CDR2 from the germline V gene are SGHAT and FQDESV (reference sequence). The CDR3 length is 13 residues. Trimming cost V 0 bases and J 4 bases, with 4 bases left between them.

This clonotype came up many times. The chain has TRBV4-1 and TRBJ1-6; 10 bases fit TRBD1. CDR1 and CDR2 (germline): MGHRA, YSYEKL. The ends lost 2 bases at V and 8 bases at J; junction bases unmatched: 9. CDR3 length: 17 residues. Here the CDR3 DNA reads TGCGCCAGCAGCCAATCCCCTGTCGGGACAGGGGATTCACCCCTCCACTTT. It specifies CASSQSPVGTGDSPLHF.

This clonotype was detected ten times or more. This CDR3 is CATSIPQGEQPQHF. CDR3 nucleotides: TGTGCCACCTCAATCCCTCAGGGCGAGCAGCCCCAGCATTTT. This chain joins TRBV28 and TRBJ1-5; possible D gene TRBD1, 5 bases. From germline, CDR1 is MDHEN and CDR2 SYDVKM. This CDR3 has 14 amino acids. V gave up 10 bases and J gave up 7 bases, with 20 bases separating them.

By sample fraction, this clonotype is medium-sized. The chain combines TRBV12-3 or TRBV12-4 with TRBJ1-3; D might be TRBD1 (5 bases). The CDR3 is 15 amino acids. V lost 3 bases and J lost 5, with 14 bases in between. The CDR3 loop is CASSFRIGARNTIYF. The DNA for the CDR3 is TGTGCCAGCAGTTTCAGGATTGGGGCAAGAAACACCATATATTTT.

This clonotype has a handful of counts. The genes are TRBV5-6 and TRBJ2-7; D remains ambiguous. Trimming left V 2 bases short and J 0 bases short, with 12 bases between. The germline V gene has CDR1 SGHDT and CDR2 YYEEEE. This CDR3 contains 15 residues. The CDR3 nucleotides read TGTGCCAGCAGCTTATTTTTCGGTCCCTCCTACGAGCAGTACTTC. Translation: CASSLFFGPSYEQYF.

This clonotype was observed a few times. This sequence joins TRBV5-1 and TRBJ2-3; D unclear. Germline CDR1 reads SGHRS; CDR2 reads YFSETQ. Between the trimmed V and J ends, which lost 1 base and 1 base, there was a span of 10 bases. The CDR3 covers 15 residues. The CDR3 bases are TGCGCCAGCAGCTTGAATAATCGTGGCACAGATACGCAGTATTTT. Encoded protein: CASSLNNRGTDTQYF.

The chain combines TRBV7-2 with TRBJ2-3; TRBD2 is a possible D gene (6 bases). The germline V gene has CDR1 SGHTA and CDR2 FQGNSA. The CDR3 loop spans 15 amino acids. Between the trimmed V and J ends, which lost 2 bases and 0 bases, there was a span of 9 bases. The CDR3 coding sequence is TGTGCCAGCAGCTTACGAGCGGGTAGCACAGATACGCAGTATTTT. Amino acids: CASSLRAGSTDTQYF. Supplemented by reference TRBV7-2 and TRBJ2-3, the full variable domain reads GAGVSQSPSNKVTEKGKDVELRCDPISGHTALYWYRQSLGQGLEFLIYFQGNSAPDKSGLPSDRFSAERTGGSVSTLTIQRTQQEDSAVYLCASSLRAGSTDTQYFGPGTRLTVL.

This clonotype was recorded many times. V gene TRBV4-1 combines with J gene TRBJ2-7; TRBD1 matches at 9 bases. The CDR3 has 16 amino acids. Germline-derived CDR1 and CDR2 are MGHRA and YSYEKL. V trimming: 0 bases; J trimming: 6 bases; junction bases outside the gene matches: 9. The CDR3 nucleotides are TGCGCCAGCAGCCAAGATCCGTGGACAGGGGTCGGCGAGCAGTACTTC. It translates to CASSQDPWTGVGEQYF.

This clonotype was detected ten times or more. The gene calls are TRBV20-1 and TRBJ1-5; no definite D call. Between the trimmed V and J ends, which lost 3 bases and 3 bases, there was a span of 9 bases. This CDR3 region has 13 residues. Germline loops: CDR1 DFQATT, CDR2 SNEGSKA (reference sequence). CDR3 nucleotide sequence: TGCAGTGCTAGCCGGAAGACCAATCAGCCCCAGCATTTT. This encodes CSASRKTNQPQHF.

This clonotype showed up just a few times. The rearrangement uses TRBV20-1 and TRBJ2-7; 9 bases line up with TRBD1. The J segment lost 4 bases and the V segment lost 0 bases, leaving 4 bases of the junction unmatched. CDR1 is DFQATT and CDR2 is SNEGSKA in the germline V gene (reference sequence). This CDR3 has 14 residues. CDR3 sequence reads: CSAREPGQGYEQYF. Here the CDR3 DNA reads TGCAGTGCTAGAGAACCGGGACAGGGTTACGAGCAGTACTTC.

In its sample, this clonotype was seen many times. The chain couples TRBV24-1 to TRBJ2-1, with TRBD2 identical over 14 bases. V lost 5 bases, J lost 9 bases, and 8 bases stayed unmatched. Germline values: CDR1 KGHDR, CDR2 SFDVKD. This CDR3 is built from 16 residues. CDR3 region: CATSGAGTSGRGEQFF. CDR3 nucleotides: TGTGCCACCAGTGGTGCCGGGACTAGCGGGAGAGGTGAGCAGTTCTTC.

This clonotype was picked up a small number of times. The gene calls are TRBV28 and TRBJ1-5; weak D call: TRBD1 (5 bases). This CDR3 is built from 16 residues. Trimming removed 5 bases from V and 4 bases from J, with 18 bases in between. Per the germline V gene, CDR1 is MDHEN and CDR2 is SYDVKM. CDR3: CASSLLTGTENQPQHF. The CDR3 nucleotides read TGTGCCAGCAGTCTTCTCACCGGGACGGAGAATCAGCCCCAGCATTTT.

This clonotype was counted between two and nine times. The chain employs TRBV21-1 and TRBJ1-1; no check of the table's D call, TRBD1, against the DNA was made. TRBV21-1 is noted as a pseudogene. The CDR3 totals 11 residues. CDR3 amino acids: CASKGTGWLFF. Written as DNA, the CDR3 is TGTGCCAGCAAGGGGACAGGGTGGCTTTTCTTT.

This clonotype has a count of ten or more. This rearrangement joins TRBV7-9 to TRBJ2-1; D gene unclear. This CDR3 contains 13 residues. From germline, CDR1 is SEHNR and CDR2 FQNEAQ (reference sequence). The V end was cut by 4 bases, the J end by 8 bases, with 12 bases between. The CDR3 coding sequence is TGTGCCAGCAGCTCACCCCGCGAGGATGAGCAGTTCTTC. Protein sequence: CASSSPREDEQFF.

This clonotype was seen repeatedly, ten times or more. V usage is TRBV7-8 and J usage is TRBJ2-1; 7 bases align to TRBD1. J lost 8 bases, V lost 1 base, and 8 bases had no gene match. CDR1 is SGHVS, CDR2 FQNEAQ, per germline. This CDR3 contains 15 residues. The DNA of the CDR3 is TGTGCCAGCAGCTTAGGCCAGGGGGAACGATATGAGCAGTTCTTC. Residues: CASSLGQGERYEQFF.

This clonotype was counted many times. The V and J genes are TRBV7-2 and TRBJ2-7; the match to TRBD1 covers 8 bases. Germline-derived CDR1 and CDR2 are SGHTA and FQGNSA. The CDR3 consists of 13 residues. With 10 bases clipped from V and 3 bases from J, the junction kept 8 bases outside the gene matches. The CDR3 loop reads CATGTGNFYEQYF. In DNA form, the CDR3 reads TGTGCCACAGGGACAGGAAATTTCTACGAGCAGTACTTC. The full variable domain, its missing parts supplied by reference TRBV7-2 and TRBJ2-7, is GAGVSQSPSNKVTEKGKDVELRCDPISGHTALYWYRQSLGQGLEFLIYFQGNSAPDKSGLPSDRFSAERTGGSVSTLTIQRTQQEDSAVYLCATGTGNFYEQYFGPGTRLTVT.

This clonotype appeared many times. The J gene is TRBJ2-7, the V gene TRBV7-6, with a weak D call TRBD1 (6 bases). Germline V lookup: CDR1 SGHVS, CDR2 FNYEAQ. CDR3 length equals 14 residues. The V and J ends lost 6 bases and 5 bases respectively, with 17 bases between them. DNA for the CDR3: TGTGCCAGCAGTCGCCTAGGACAGTTCGACGAGCAGTACTTC. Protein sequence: CASSRLGQFDEQYF.

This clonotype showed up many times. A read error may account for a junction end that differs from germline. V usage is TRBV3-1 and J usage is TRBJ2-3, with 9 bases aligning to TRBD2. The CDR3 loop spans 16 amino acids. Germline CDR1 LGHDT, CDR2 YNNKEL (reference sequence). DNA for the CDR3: TGTGCCAGCAGCCAAGAGGGAGCGGGGGGCACAAATACGCAGTATTTT. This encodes CASSQEGAGGTNTQYF.